In its sample, the clone carrying this TCR beta chain ranks as large. This entry comes from a study of technical replicates of blood from a handful of donors. The trim removed 5 bases at V and 9 bases at J, leaving 14 bases unmatched. Germline CDR1 is MNHEY and CDR2 is SMNVEV (reference sequence). This CDR3 spans 16 amino acids. Sequencing was performed with immunoSEQ multiplex PCR; in TCRdb, only in-frame clones are kept and a portion is missing. Of some 70,000 clones in the sample, roughly nine tenths were seen once. This sequence joins TRBV27 and TRBJ2-2, with 8 bases that match TRBD1. Input material: PBMCs. The receptor comes from a human donor in good health. Some clones in this sample may be carry-over from other donors' samples. CDR3 sequence (DNA): TGTGCCAGCAGTCCGAAAACAGGGGGACGCGCCCGGGAGCTGTTTTTT. Its translation: CASSPKTGGRARELFF.